These 6 T cell receptor beta chains came from one sample sequenced in a study of blood T cell repertoires in COVID-19. Profiling relied on immunoSEQ multiplex PCR, and the TCRdb table lists in-frame clones only, not all of them. The data hold fewer than 90,000 clones, with 87% observed a single time. The specimen sequenced was peripheral blood. These receptors were taken from a male donor with acute or convalescent COVID-19.

The chain recombines TRBV5-6 with TRBJ1-1, with D perhaps matching TRBD1 (6 bases). This CDR3 has 17 amino acids. The ends were cut back, 2 bases at V and 0 bases at J, with 17 bases in the middle. Looked up from germline, CDR1 is SGHDT and CDR2 is YYEEEE. CDR3: CASSFAGDLIMNTEAFF. CDR3 DNA: TGTGCCAGCAGCTTCGCAGGGGATCTTATCATGAACACTGAAGCTTTCTTT.

This clone was detected a few times. The rearrangement links TRBV7-8 to TRBJ2-5; no clear D. The CDR3 contains 11 residues. The germline gives CDR1 SGHVS, CDR2 FQNEAQ. The ends were cut back, 4 bases at V and 3 bases at J, with 3 bases in the middle. CDR3 coding DNA: TGTGCCAGCAGCTCGGAAGAGACCCAGTACTTC. Its protein product is CASSSEETQYF. Filled out from reference TRBV7-8 and TRBJ2-5, the complete variable domain reads GAGVSQSPRYKVAKRGQDVALRCDPISGHVSLFWYQQALGQGPEFLTYFQNEAQLDKSGLPSDRFFAERPEGSVSTLKIQRTQQEDSAVYLCASSSEETQYFGPGTRLLVL.

This chain connects TRBV24-1 to TRBJ2-5; 7 bases line up with TRBD1. The CDR3 covers 16 residues. V lost 3 bases and J lost 5; bases outside the gene matches: 11. Germline values: CDR1 KGHDR, CDR2 SFDVKD. The CDR3 coding sequence is TGTGCCACCAGTGATAGAGGGGGCCCGCGGGTGGAGACCCAGTACTTC. It specifies CATSDRGGPRVETQYF.

In its sample, this clone was seen once. The V and J genes are TRBV6-6 and TRBJ2-2; 7 bases fit TRBD1. The germline gives CDR1 MNHNY, CDR2 SVGAGI (reference sequence). V trimming: 4 bases; J trimming: 1 base; junction bases outside the gene matches: 6. The CDR3 is 16 residues long. The chain's CDR3 is CASSLTGALNTGELFF. CDR3 in DNA: TGTGCCAGCAGTTTAACAGGGGCTTTGAACACCGGGGAGCTGTTTTTT.

This rearrangement joins TRBV5-4 to TRBJ2-1, with 10 positions matching TRBD1. The CDR3 loop spans 15 amino acids. Germline-derived CDR1 and CDR2 are SGHNT and YYREEE (reference sequence). V trimming: 0 bases; J trimming: 9 bases; junction bases outside the gene matches: 6. CDR3 coding DNA: TGTGCCAGCAGCTTGGACCCGACAGGGGGCGGTGAGCAGTTCTTC. This gives the protein CASSLDPTGGGEQFF.

The CDR3, as DNA: TGCGCCAGCAGCTTGGTCGGCAGGGGGCAAAGCTCCTATAATTCACCCCTCCACTTT. Its translation is CASSLVGRGQSSYNSPLHF. V and J are TRBV5-1 and TRBJ1-6; 8 nucleotides line up with TRBD1. Germline V gives CDR1 SGHRS, CDR2 YFSETQ. The CDR3 sequence is 19 residues long. V gave up 0 bases and J gave up 0 bases; unmatched junction bases: 8. Full variable domain (outside the CDR3, taken from reference TRBV5-1 and TRBJ1-6): KAGVTQTPRYLIKTRGQQVTLSCSPISGHRSVSWYQQTPGQGLQFLFEYFSETQRNKGNFPGRFSGRQFSNSRSEMNVSTLELGDSALYLCASSLVGRGQSSYNSPLHFGNGTRLTVT.